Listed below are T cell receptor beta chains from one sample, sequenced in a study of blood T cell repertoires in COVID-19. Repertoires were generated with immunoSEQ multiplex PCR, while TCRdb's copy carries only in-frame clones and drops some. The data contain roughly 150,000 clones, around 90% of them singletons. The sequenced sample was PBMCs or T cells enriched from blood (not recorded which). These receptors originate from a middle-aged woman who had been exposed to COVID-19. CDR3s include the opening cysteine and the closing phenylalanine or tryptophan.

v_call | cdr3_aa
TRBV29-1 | CSVVEGTHGGTQYF
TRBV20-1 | CSASLSGRTYEQYF
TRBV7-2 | CASGSDGTGYEKLFF
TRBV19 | CASKGDRREAFF
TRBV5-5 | CASSLVGGGAYEQFF
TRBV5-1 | CASGRDRGQTGELFF
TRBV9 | CASREEDGRTYNEQFF
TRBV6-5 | CASSRQGNTEAFF
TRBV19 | CASSVTGTYEQYF
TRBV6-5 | CASRPPGSSYGYTF
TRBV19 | CASSRDRGRSSTDTQYF
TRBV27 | CASSIRQFPNRDEQYF
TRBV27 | CASLETGAGANVLTF
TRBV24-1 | CATSDLRADTQYF
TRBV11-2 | CASSRTSGTGVEQYF